This entry describes one T cell receptor beta chain. The target antigen is unknown. The sample comes from a study of T cells in localized non-small cell lung cancer. Study-level points and caveats: Tumor trailed uninvolved adjacent lung in T cell clonality, which peaked there.

CDR1 and CDR2 (germline): SGHTA, FQGNSA. Trimming took 0 bases from V and 9 from J; bases not matched to a gene: 8. The CDR3 spans 16 residues. Sequencing used immunoSEQ multiplex PCR; TCRdb keeps in-frame clones, though not all of them. The top ten hold approximately 6% of the sample, which has 35,000 to 40,000 clones, about 86% seen once. The TCR was taken from a man aged 40 to 69 with stage I lung adenocarcinoma. The sequencing used peripheral blood, collected before any cancer treatment. The gene calls are TRBV7-2 and TRBJ2-1; 10 nucleotides align to TRBD2. CDR3 coding DNA: TGTGCCAGCAGCTTAGCGTCGCTAGCGGGAGCAGGTGAGCAGTTCTTC. Translated: CASSLASLAGAGEQFF.